This T cell receptor beta chain was obtained from a study of T cells in Graves' hyperthyroidism and ophthalmopathy. This CDR3 has 15 amino acids. Trimming left V 0 bases short and J 1 base short, with 9 bases between. Germline V gene data show CDR1 as MNHNY and CDR2 as SVGAGI (reference sequence). Blood sampling occurred at first hyperthyroidism diagnosis, ahead of any ophthalmopathy symptoms. Out of approximately 10 ml of fresh peripheral blood came the PBMCs. From RNA transcripts, TCR beta CDR3 regions were amplified. HTBI primers were the set used in a first-round RT-PCR of the TCR CDR3. TCRdb called the multiplex PCR reads again in MiXCR, with one record for every CDR3 protein. The sample lists some 250,000 distinct CDR3 sequences, roughly 15% occurring once. With respect to this clonotype: The antigen is undetermined.

General study points: The model forecast ophthalmopathy, anticipating it by a median about 6.5 months before onset. Most clonotypes expanded in thyroid above 0.001 were likewise present in blood.

The rearrangement joins TRBV6-6 to TRBJ1-1; no firm D call. This TCR was sampled from a woman aged 45-65 years with Graves' hyperthyroidism that later progressed to Graves' ophthalmopathy. The sequenced material came from blood. The CDR3 here is CASSYSRTENTEAFF. The CDR3 nucleotides read TGTGCCAGCAGTTACTCACGGACGGAGAACACTGAAGCTTTCTTT.